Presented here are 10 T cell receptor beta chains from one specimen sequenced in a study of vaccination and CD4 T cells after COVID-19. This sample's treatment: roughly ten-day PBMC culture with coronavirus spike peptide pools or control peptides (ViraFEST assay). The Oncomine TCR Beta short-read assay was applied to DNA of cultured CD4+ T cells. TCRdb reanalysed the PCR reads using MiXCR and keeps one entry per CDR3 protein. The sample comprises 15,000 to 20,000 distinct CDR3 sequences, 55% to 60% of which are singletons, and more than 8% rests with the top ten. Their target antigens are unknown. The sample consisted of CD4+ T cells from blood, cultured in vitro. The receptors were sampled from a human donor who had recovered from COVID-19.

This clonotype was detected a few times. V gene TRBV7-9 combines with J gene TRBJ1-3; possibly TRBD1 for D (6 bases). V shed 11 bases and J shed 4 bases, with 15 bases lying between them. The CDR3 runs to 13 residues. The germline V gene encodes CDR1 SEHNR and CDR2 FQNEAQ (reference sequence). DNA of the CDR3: TGTGCCGGGGGGGCTGCTCTGGGAAACACCATATATTTT. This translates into CAGGAALGNTIYF.

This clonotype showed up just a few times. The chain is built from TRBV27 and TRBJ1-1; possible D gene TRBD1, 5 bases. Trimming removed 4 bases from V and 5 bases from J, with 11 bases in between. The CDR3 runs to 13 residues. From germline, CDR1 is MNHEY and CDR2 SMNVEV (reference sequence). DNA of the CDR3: TGTGCCAGCAGTTGGGGGTGGGAGACTGAAGCTTTCTTT. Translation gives CASSWGWETEAFF.

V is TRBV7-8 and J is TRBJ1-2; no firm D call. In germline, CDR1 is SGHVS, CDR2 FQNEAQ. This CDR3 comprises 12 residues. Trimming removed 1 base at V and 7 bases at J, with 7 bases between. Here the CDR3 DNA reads TGTGCCAGCAGCTTAGTGGAGGGTGGCTACACCTTC. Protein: CASSLVEGGYTF.

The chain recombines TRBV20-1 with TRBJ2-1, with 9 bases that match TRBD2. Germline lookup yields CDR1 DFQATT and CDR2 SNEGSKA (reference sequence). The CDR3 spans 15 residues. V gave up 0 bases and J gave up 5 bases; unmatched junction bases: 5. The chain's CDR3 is CSARDRGRENNEQFF. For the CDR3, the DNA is TGCAGTGCTAGAGATCGCGGGAGGGAAAACAATGAGCAGTTCTTC.

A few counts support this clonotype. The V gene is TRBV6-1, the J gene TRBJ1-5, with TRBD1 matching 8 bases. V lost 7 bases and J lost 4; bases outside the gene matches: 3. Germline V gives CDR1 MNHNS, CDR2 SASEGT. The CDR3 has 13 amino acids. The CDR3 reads CASTRDRNQPQHF. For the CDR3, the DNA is TGTGCCAGCACCCGGGACAGGAATCAGCCCCAGCATTTT.

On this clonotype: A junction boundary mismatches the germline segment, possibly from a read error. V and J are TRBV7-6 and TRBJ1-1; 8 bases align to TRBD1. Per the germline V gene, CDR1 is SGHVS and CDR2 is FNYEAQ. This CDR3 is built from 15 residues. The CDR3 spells CASSNRDRKNTEAFF. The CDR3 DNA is TGTGCTAGCAGCAACCGGGACAGGAAGAACACTGAAGCTTTCTTT. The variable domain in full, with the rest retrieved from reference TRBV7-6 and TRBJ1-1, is GAGVSQSPRYKVTKRGQDVALRCDPISGHVSLYWYRQALGQGPEFLTYFNYEAQQDKSGLPNDRFSAERPEGSISTLTIQRTEQRDSAMYRCASSNRDRKNTEAFFGQGTRLTVV.

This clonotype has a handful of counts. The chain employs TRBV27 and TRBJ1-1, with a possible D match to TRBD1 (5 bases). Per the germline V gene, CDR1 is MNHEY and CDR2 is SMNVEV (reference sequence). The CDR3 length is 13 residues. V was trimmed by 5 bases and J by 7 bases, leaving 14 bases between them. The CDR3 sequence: CASSPLGRVEAFF. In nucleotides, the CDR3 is TGTGCCAGCAGTCCGCTCGGCAGGGTTGAAGCTTTCTTT.

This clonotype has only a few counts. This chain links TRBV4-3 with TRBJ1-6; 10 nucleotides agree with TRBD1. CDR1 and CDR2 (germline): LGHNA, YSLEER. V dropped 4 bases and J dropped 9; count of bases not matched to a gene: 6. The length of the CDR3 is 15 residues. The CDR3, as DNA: TGCGCCAGCAGCCCCCGGACAGGGGGAGGTTCACCCCTCCACTTT. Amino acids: CASSPRTGGGSPLHF.

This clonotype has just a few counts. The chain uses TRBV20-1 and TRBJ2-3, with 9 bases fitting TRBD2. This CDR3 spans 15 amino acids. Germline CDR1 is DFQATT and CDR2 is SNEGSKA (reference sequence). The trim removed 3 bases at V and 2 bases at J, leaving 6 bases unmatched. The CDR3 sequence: CSASQASGDTDTQYF. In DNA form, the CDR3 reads TGCAGTGCTAGTCAGGCTAGCGGGGACACAGATACGCAGTATTTT.

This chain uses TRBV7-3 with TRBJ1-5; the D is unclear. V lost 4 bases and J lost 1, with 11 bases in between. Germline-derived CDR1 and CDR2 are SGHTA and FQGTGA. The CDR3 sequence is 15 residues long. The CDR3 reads CASSSKSRSNQPQHF. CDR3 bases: TGTGCCAGCAGCTCGAAAAGCAGGAGCAATCAGCCCCAGCATTTT.